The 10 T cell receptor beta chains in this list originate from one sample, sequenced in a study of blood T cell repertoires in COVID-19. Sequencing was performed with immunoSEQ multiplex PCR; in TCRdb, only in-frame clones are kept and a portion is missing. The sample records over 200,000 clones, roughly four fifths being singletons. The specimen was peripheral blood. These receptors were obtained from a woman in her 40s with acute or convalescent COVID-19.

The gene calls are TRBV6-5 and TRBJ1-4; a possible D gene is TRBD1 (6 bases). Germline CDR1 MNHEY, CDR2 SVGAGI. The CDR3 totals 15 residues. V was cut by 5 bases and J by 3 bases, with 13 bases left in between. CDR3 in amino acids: CASSTTGQPNEKLFF. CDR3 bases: TGTGCCAGCAGTACTACTGGACAGCCTAATGAAAAACTGTTTTTT.

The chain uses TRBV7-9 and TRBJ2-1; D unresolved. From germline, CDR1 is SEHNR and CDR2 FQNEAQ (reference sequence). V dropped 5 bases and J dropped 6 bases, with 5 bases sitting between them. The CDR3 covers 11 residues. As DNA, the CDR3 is TGTGCCAGCAGCCCGCGCAATGAGCAGTTCTTC. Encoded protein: CASSPRNEQFF.

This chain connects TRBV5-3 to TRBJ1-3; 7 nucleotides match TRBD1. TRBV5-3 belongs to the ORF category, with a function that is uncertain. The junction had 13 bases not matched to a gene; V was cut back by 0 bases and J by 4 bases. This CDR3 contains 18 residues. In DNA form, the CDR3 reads TGTGCCAGAAGCTTGGCGGACAGGAGGGCCAACTCGGGAAACACCATATATTTT. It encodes CARSLADRRANSGNTIYF.

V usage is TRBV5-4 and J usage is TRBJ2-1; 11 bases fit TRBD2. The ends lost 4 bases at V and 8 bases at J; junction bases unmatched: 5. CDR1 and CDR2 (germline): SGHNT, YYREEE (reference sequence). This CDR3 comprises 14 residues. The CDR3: CASSSTSGSYEQFF. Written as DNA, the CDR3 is TGTGCCAGCAGCAGCACTAGCGGGAGCTATGAGCAGTTCTTC.

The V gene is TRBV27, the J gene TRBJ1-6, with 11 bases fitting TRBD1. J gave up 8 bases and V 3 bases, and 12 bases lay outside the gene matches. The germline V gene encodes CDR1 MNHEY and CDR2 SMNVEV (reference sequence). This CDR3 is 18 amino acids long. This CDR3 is CASSLGQGVKFRHSPLHF. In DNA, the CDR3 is TGTGCCAGCAGTTTGGGACAGGGGGTTAAGTTCAGGCATTCACCCCTCCACTTT.

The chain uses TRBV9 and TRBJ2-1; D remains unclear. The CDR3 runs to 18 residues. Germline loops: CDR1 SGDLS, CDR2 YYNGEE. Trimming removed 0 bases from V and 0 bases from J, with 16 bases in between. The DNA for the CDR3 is TGTGCCAGCAGCGTAGGCGGATATTTCTTTAGCTCCTACAATGAGCAGTTCTTC. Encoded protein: CASSVGGYFFSSYNEQFF.

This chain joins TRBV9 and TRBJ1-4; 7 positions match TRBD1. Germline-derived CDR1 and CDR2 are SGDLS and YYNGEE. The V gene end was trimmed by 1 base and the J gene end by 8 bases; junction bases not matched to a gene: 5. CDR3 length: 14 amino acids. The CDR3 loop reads CASSVTTGVEKLFF. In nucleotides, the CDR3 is TGTGCCAGCAGCGTAACCACAGGGGTCGAAAAACTGTTTTTT.

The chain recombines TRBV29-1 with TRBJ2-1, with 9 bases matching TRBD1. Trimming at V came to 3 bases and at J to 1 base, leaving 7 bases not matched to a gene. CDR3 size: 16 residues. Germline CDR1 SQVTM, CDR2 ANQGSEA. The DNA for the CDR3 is TGCAGCGTTGAGGGGGGGGACAGGGTTTCCTACAATGAGCAGTTCTTC. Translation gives CSVEGGDRVSYNEQFF.

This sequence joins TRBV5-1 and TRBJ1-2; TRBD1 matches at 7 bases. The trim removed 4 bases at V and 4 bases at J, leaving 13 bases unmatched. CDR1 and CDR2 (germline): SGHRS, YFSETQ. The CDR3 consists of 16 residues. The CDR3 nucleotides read TGCGCCAGCAGCCCGACACTAGGGACAGCAATCTATGGCTACACCTTC. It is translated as CASSPTLGTAIYGYTF.

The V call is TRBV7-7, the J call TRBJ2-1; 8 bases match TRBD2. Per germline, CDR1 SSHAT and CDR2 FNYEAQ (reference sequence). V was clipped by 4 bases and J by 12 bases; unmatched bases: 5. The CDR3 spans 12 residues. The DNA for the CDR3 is TGTGCCAGCAGCTCGCCTAGCGGGCCGCAGTTCTTC. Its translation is CASSSPSGPQFF.